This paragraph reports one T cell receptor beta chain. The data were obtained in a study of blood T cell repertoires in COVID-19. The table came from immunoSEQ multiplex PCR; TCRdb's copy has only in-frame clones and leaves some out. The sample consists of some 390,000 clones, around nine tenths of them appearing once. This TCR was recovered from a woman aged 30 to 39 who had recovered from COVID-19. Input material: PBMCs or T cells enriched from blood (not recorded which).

In DNA form, the CDR3 reads TGTGCCAGCAGCTTATTCCAGAACACTGAAGCTTTCTTT. Protein: CASSLFQNTEAFF. The chain uses TRBV11-1 and TRBJ1-1; D ambiguous. There are 13 residues in the CDR3. The V end lost 2 bases, the J end lost 1 base, and 5 bases lay between the germline ends. Germline values: CDR1 SGHAT, CDR2 FQDESV (reference sequence). Full variable domain (remainder filled in from reference TRBV11-1 and TRBJ1-1): EAEVAQSPRYKITEKSQAVAFWCDPISGHATLYWYRQILGQGPELLVQFQDESVVDDSQLPKDRFSAERLKGVDSTLKIQPAELGDSAMYLCASSLFQNTEAFFGQGTRLTVV.